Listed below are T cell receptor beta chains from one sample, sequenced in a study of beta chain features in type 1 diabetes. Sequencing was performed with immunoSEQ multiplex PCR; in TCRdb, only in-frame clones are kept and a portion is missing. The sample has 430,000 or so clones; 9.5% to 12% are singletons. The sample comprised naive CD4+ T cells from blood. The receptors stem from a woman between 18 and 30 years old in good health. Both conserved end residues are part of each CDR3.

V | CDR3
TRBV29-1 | CSVVGRVGNEQFF
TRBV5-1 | CASSSAQGIQETQYF
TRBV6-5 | CASSYSEAGVTDTQYF
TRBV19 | CASTMRVTNYGYTF
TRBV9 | CASSVSGLGETQYF
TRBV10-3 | CAIKTGQGNEQFF
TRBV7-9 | CASSLDAGAPGKETQYF
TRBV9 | CASSVGTGGTETQYF
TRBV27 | CASSPVISGNTIYF
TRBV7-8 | CASSLGGGSSTDTQYF
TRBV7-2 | CASSLVGNTIYF